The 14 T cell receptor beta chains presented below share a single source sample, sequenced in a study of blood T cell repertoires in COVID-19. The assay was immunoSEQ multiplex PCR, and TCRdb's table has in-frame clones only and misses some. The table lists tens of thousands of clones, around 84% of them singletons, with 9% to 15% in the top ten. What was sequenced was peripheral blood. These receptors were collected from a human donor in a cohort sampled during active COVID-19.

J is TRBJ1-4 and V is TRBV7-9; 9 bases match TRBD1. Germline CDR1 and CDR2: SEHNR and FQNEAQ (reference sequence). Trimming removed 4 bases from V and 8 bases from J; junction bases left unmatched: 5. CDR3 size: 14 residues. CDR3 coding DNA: TGTGCCAGCAGCTGGACAGGGGAGGGGGAAAAACTGTTTTTT. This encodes CASSWTGEGEKLFF.

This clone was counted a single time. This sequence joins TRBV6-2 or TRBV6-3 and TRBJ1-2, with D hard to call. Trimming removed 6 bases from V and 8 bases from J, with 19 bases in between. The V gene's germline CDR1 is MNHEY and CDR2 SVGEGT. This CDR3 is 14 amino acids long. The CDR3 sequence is CASSPTGMESGYTF. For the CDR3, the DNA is TGTGCCAGCAGCCCTACCGGGATGGAGTCCGGCTACACCTTC.

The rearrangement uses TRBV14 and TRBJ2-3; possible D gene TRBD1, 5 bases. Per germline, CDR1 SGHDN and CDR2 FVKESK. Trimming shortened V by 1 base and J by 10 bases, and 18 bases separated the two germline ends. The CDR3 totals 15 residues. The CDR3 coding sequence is TGTGCCAGCAGCCAAGCATGGTTTCCGACAGAAGCGCAGTATTTT. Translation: CASSQAWFPTEAQYF.

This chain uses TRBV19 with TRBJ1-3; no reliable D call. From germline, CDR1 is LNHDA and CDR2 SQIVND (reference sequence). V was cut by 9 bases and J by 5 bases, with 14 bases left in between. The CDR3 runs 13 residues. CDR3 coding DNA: TGTGCCAGCGGGTCGGCGACCCGAAACACCATATATTTT. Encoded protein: CASGSATRNTIYF.

CDR3 sequence reads: CASSLGLEYYEQYF. DNA for the CDR3: TGTGCCAGCAGCTTAGGGCTAGAATACTACGAGCAGTACTTC. The rearrangement joins TRBV7-2 to TRBJ2-7; D is unclear. The CDR3 has 14 residues. Germline CDR1 SGHTA, CDR2 FQGNSA. With 1 base removed from V and 3 bases from J, the gap between germline ends came to 10 bases. Drawing the rest from reference TRBV7-2 and TRBJ2-7, the complete variable domain is GAGVSQSPSNKVTEKGKDVELRCDPISGHTALYWYRQSLGQGLEFLIYFQGNSAPDKSGLPSDRFSAERTGGSVSTLTIQRTQQEDSAVYLCASSLGLEYYEQYFGPGTRLTVT.

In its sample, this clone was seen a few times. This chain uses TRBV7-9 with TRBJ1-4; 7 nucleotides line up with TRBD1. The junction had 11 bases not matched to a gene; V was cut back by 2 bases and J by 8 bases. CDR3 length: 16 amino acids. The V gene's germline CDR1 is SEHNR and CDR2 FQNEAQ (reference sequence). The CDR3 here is CASSLFGVQGDEKLFF. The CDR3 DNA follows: TGTGCCAGCAGCTTATTTGGTGTTCAGGGGGACGAAAAACTGTTTTTT.

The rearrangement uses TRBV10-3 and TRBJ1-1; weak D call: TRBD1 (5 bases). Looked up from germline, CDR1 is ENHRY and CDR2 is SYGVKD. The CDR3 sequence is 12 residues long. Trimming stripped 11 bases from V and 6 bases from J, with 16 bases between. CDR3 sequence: CASYSGPAEAFF. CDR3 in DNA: TGTGCCTCGTACTCAGGGCCCGCTGAAGCTTTCTTT.

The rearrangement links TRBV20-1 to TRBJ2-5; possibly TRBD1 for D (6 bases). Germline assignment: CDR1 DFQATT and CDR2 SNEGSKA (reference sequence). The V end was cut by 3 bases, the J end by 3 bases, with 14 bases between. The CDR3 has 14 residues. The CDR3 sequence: CSASMRAGEETQYF. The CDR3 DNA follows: TGCAGTGCTAGTATGAGGGCAGGGGAAGAGACCCAGTACTTC.

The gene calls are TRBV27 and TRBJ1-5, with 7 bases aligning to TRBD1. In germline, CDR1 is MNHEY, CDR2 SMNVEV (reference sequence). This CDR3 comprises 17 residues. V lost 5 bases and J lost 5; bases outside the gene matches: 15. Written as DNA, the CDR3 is TGTGCCAGCAGTCCCCTTCTTGGACAGGTAGGGGATCAGCCCCAGCATTTT. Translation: CASSPLLGQVGDQPQHF.

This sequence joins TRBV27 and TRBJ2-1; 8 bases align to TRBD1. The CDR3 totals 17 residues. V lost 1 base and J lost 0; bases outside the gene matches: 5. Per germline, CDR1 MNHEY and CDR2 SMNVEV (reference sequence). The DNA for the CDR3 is TGTGCCAGCAGTTTATTTGGGGACAGGAGCTCCTACAATGAGCAGTTCTTC. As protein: CASSLFGDRSSYNEQFF.

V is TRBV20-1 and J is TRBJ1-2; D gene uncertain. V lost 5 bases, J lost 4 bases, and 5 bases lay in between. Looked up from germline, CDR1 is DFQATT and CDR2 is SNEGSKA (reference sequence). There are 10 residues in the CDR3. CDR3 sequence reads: CSAFIYGYTF. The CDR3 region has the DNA TGCAGTGCTTTCATCTATGGCTACACCTTC.

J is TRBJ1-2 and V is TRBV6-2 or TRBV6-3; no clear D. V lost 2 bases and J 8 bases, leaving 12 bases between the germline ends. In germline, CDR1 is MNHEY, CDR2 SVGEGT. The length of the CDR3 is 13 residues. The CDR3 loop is CASSYGLREGYTF. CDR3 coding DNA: TGTGCCAGCAGTTACGGACTCCGGGAAGGCTACACCTTC.

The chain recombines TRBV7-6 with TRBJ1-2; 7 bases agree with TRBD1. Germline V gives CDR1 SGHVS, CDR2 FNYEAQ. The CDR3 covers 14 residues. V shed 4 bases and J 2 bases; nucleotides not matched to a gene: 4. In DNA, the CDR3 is TGTGCCAGCAGCTCTGCGACAGGGAACTATGGCTACACCTTC. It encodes CASSSATGNYGYTF.

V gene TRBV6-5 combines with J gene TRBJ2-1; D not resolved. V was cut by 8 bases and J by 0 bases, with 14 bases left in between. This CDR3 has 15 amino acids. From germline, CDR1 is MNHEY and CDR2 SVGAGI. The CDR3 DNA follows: TGTGCCAGCCGACCTCAGTGGAGCTCCTACAATGAGCAGTTCTTC. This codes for CASRPQWSSYNEQFF.